This passage covers 14 T cell receptor beta chains from one sample sequenced in a study of control samples from healthy donors and cancer patients. Generated by immunoSEQ multiplex PCR, the TCRdb table keeps only in-frame clones and is missing some. Of 170,000 or so clones in the sample, 90% to 95% were seen once. What was sequenced was blood. These TCRs come from a woman between 18 and 30 years old in good health.

This chain uses TRBV18 with TRBJ2-1; D not resolved. The V and J ends lost 2 bases and 0 bases respectively, with 14 bases between them. The length of the CDR3 is 17 residues. Looked up from germline, CDR1 is KGHSH and CDR2 is LQKENI. This chain's CDR3 is CASSPSSQRYSYNEQFF. Here the CDR3 DNA reads TGTGCCAGCTCACCATCGTCCCAACGTTACTCCTACAATGAGCAGTTCTTC.

The genes are TRBV9 and TRBJ1-4; possibly TRBD1 for D (6 bases). This CDR3 is built from 15 residues. V was shortened by 2 bases and J by 2 bases, with 10 bases between the two germline ends. CDR1 is SGDLS and CDR2 is YYNGEE in the germline V gene. The CDR3 nucleotides are TGTGCCAGCAGCGTGGGGGGCTGGACTAATGAAAAACTGTTTTTT. This sequence encodes CASSVGGWTNEKLFF.

The chain couples TRBV7-9 to TRBJ2-5; D is uncertain. This CDR3 region has 13 residues. Germline-derived CDR1 and CDR2 are SEHNR and FQNEAQ (reference sequence). The V end was cut by 0 bases, the J end by 5 bases, with 7 bases between. The CDR3 loop is CASSLALGETQYF. CDR3 in DNA: TGTGCCAGCAGCTTAGCGCTCGGGGAGACCCAGTACTTC.

The genes are TRBV10-3 and TRBJ1-2; TRBD1 matches 9 bases. Trimming at V came to 0 bases and at J to 2 bases, leaving 7 bases not matched to a gene. This CDR3 contains 17 residues. CDR1 and CDR2 (germline): ENHRY, SYGVKD. CDR3 in amino acids: CAISESLGTGSNYGYTF. The CDR3 coding sequence is TGTGCCATCAGTGAGTCGTTAGGGACAGGGTCGAACTATGGCTACACCTTC.

The genes are TRBV2 and TRBJ1-1; a weak D match, TRBD1 (5 bases). The CDR3 totals 15 residues. Trimming stripped 11 bases from V and 0 bases from J, with 19 bases between. Germline loops: CDR1 SNHLY, CDR2 FYNNEI. CDR3 loop: CAGTGGQFMNTEAFF. Written as DNA, the CDR3 is TGTGCCGGTACGGGGGGTCAATTCATGAACACTGAAGCTTTCTTT.

This clone was seen once. In the same sample, other DNA sequences code for this CDR3. The V and J genes are TRBV18 and TRBJ1-5; no clear D gene. The germline V gene encodes CDR1 KGHSH and CDR2 LQKENI. This CDR3 has 13 residues. The ends were cut back, 3 bases at V and 4 bases at J, with 7 bases in the middle. DNA of the CDR3: TGTGCCAGCTCACCGGACCGAAATCAGCCCCAGCATTTT. As protein: CASSPDRNQPQHF.

The chain combines TRBV3-1 (or the pseudogene TRBV3-2) with TRBJ2-7; D is unclear. Germline loops: CDR1 LGHDT, CDR2 YNNKEL (reference sequence). The CDR3 is 12 amino acids. The ends were cut back, 4 bases at V and 2 bases at J, with 6 bases in the middle. The CDR3 nucleotides read TGTGCCAGCAGCCTCGCCGCCTACGAGCAGTACTTC. Its translation is CASSLAAYEQYF.

This chain joins TRBV5-1 and TRBJ1-2, with D uncertain. CDR3 length: 14 residues. The germline gives CDR1 SGHRS, CDR2 YFSETQ. Trimming took 4 bases from V and 4 from J, leaving 14 bases between them. The CDR3 here is CASSGNGEIYGYTF. As DNA, the CDR3 is TGCGCCAGCAGCGGGAACGGGGAAATCTATGGCTACACCTTC. The full variable domain, its missing parts supplied by reference TRBV5-1 and TRBJ1-2, is KAGVTQTPRYLIKTRGQQVTLSCSPISGHRSVSWYQQTPGQGLQFLFEYFSETQRNKGNFPGRFSGRQFSNSRSEMNVSTLELGDSALYLCASSGNGEIYGYTFGSGTRLTVV.

V and J are TRBV28 and TRBJ2-2, with unresolved D. CDR1 and CDR2 from the germline V gene are MDHEN and SYDVKM. The CDR3 has 14 residues. Trimming removed 2 bases at V and 8 bases at J, with 12 bases between. The CDR3 region is CASSLSTLGGELFF. CDR3 DNA: TGTGCCAGCAGTTTAAGTACGTTGGGTGGGGAGCTGTTTTTT.

The rearrangement links TRBV6-1 to TRBJ2-3, with a weak D call TRBD2 (5 bases). The CDR3 is 16 residues long. V lost 3 bases to trimming and J lost 4 bases, with 17 bases between them. The germline V gene encodes CDR1 MNHNS and CDR2 SASEGT. CDR3 in amino acids: CASSEEAADGSDTQYF. The CDR3 coding sequence is TGTGCCAGCAGTGAGGAAGCGGCTGACGGGTCAGATACGCAGTATTTT.

The chain couples TRBV7-2 to TRBJ2-6; D uncertain. The CDR3 sequence is 15 residues long. Trimming cost V 1 base and J 1 base, with 5 bases left between them. In germline, CDR1 is SGHTA, CDR2 FQGNSA. CDR3 sequence: CASSLVGSGANVLTF. CDR3 bases: TGTGCCAGCAGCTTAGTCGGTTCTGGGGCCAACGTCCTGACTTTC.

V is TRBV4-3 and J is TRBJ1-1; D is possibly TRBD1 (6 bases). The CDR3 runs 14 residues. V lost 1 base and J 4 bases, leaving 10 bases between the germline ends. Germline lookup yields CDR1 LGHNA and CDR2 YSLEER. The CDR3 region is CASSQVGGTTEAFF. The CDR3 DNA sequence: TGCGCCAGCAGCCAAGTCGGGGGCACCACTGAAGCTTTCTTT.

This rearrangement joins TRBV7-9 to TRBJ1-6; D is unresolved. The CDR3 has 13 amino acids. Trimming removed 5 bases at V and 6 bases at J, with 8 bases between. Germline V gene lookup returns CDR1 SEHNR and CDR2 FQNEAQ (reference sequence). Written as DNA, the CDR3 is TGTGCCAGCAGCCCGGCCCTTAATTCACCCCTCCACTTT. Its translation: CASSPALNSPLHF.

The chain recombines TRBV19 with TRBJ1-6, with D unclear. CDR1 is LNHDA, CDR2 SQIVND, per germline (reference sequence). CDR3 length equals 15 residues. V was trimmed by 4 bases and J by 5 bases, leaving 12 bases between them. The CDR3 loop is CASSTWTANNSPLHF. The CDR3 DNA is TGTGCCAGTAGTACCTGGACGGCAAATAATTCACCCCTCCACTTT.